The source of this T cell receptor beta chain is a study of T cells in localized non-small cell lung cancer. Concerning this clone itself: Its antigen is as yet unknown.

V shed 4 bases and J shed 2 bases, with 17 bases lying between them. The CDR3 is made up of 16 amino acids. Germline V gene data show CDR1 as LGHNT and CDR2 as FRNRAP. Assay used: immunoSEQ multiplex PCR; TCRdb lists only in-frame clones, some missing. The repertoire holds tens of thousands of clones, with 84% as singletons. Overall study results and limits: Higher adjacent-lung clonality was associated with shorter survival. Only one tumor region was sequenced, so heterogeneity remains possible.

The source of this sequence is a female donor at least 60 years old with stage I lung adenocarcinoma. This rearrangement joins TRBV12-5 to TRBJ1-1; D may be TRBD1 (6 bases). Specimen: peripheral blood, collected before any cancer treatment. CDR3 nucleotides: TGTGCTAGTGGTTCCCGGGAGGGGGGCATTAACACTGAAGCTTTCTTT. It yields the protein CASGSREGGINTEAFF.